A single sample gave rise to the 10 T cell receptor beta chains below, sequenced in a study of blood T cell repertoires in COVID-19. Method: immunoSEQ multiplex PCR; TCRdb's copy keeps in-frame clones and lacks some. The table has 200,000 to 300,000 clones, about 89% seen once. The sample was peripheral blood. Every receptor here comes from a woman aged 40 to 49 who had recovered from COVID-19.

The V gene is TRBV11-1, the J gene TRBJ1-4, with D possibly TRBD1 on 6 matching bases. This CDR3 is 15 amino acids long. Per germline, CDR1 SGHAT and CDR2 FQDESV (reference sequence). V was cut by 6 bases and J by 5 bases, with 16 bases left in between. CDR3: CASSIRGAPNEKLFF. The CDR3 region has the DNA TGTGCCAGCAGTATCCGGGGGGCCCCGAATGAAAAACTGTTTTTT.

The gene calls are TRBV7-8 and TRBJ1-3, with TRBD1 matching 7 bases. There are 16 residues in the CDR3. V shed 4 bases, J shed 1 base, and the junction held 7 bases outside the gene matches. CDR1 is SGHVS and CDR2 is FQNEAQ in the germline V gene. The CDR3 sequence: CASSYSLTGSGNTIYF. CDR3 nucleotide sequence: TGTGCCAGCAGCTATTCCCTGACAGGGTCTGGAAACACCATATATTTT.

The chain is built from TRBV29-1 and TRBJ2-3; D may be TRBD2 (7 bases). The ends were cut back, 4 bases at V and 4 bases at J, with 15 bases in the middle. Germline CDR1 is SQVTM and CDR2 is ANQGSEA. The CDR3 is made up of 14 amino acids. CDR3 sequence (DNA): TGCAGCGTTGCTCGGGGGGCGCCCGCAGATACGCAGTATTTT. Protein product: CSVARGAPADTQYF.

The V gene is TRBV7-9, the J gene TRBJ2-7; 8 nucleotides line up with TRBD1. V shed 5 bases and J 1 base; nucleotides not matched to a gene: 4. CDR1 is SEHNR, CDR2 FQNEAQ, per germline (reference sequence). This CDR3 is 14 amino acids long. Written as DNA, the CDR3 is TGTGCCAGCAGCGACAGGACAGGGTCCTACGAGCAGTACTTC. Translated: CASSDRTGSYEQYF. Full variable domain (remainder filled in from reference TRBV7-9 and TRBJ2-7): DTGVSQNPRHKITKRGQNVTFRCDPISEHNRLYWYRQTLGQGPEFLTYFQNEAQLEKSRLLSDRFSAERPKGSFSTLEIQRTEQGDSAMYLCASSDRTGSYEQYFGPGTRLTVT.

The V gene is TRBV9, the J gene TRBJ2-3; 8 nucleotides agree with TRBD2. Germline V gene lookup returns CDR1 SGDLS and CDR2 YYNGEE. J lost 1 base, V lost 2 bases, and 3 bases had no gene match. This CDR3 is 15 amino acids long. CDR3 sequence: CASSVRGGRTDTQYF. The CDR3 region has the DNA TGTGCCAGCAGCGTCCGGGGGGGACGCACAGATACGCAGTATTTT.

The chain links TRBV2 to TRBJ2-3; 14 bases line up with TRBD2. CDR1 is SNHLY, CDR2 FYNNEI, per germline. CDR3 length: 16 residues. Trimming cost V 6 bases and J 1 base; bases outside gene matches: 3. CDR3 loop: CASSRLAGGRTDTQYF. Here the CDR3 DNA reads TGTGCCAGCAGCAGACTAGCGGGGGGGCGCACAGATACGCAGTATTTT.

This clone was observed a handful of times. This rearrangement joins TRBV19 to TRBJ2-2; 7 bases are a match to TRBD2. Per germline, CDR1 LNHDA and CDR2 SQIVND (reference sequence). The trim removed 5 bases at V and 2 bases at J, leaving 5 bases unmatched. The CDR3 is 15 residues long. The CDR3 DNA sequence: TGTGCCAGTAGTCTTCAGCGGGGTAACACCGGGGAGCTGTTTTTT. Translating gives CASSLQRGNTGELFF. The full variable domain, rest sourced from reference TRBV19 and TRBJ2-2, is DGGITQSPKYLFRKEGQNVTLSCEQNLNHDAMYWYRQDPGQGLRLIYYSQIVNDFQKGDIAEGYSVSREKKESFPLTVTSAQKNPTAFYLCASSLQRGNTGELFFGEGSRLTVL.

The chain employs TRBV9 and TRBJ2-1; 11 bases are shared with TRBD1. Germline-derived CDR1 and CDR2 are SGDLS and YYNGEE. Trimming removed 4 bases from V and 4 bases from J; junction bases left unmatched: 1. This CDR3 comprises 14 residues. As DNA, the CDR3 is TGTGCCAGCAGCCGGGACAGGGGGTACAATGAGCAGTTCTTC. Translation: CASSRDRGYNEQFF.

V usage is TRBV6-2 or TRBV6-3 and J usage is TRBJ2-5; no definite D call. Trimming took 0 bases from V and 7 from J, leaving 3 bases between them. Germline CDR1 reads MNHEY; CDR2 reads SVGEGT. The CDR3 runs 11 residues. The chain's CDR3 is CASSYSRTQYF. The CDR3 bases are TGTGCCAGCAGTTACTCGAGGACCCAGTACTTC.

V is TRBV6-5 and J is TRBJ2-1; no reliable D call. V was shortened by 6 bases and J by 5 bases, with 5 bases between the two germline ends. Per the germline V gene, CDR1 is MNHEY and CDR2 is SVGAGI. The CDR3 has 11 residues. As DNA, the CDR3 is TGTGCCAGCAGGCGGAACAATGAGCAGTTCTTC. Its protein product is CASRRNNEQFF.